These T cell receptor beta chains were read from a single sample in a study of beta chain features in type 1 diabetes. Produced via immunoSEQ multiplex PCR; TCRdb's table is partial and in-frame only. The sample has 140,000 or so clones, 10% seen once; the top ten hold under 1.5%. The material sequenced was naive CD4+ T cells from blood. The receptors shown here come from a man aged 18 to 30 in good health. The CDR3 runs from the conserved cysteine through the conserved F or W. The order of the fields is J gene, V gene, clone size, D gene, CDR3 DNA, CDR3 protein. A D gene is named only where the DNA matches it firmly. A row's size may be missing; if present it is once, few, many or a size class.

>TRBJ2-7|TRBV5-4|-|-
TGTGCCAGCAGCTCAGGAACGAACAGGGGACTAGTCCGCGAGCAGTACTTC
CASSSGTNRGLVREQYF
>TRBJ2-4|TRBV27|-|TRBD1
TGTGCCAGCAGCCGCGACAGGGACGCCAAAAACATTCAGTACTTC
CASSRDRDAKNIQYF
>TRBJ2-1|TRBV2|few|TRBD2
TGTGCCAGCAGTGATGGGACTAGCGGGAGGGGGTATAATGAGCAGTTCTTC
CASSDGTSGRGYNEQFF
>TRBJ1-1|TRBV7-2|-|-
TGTGCCAGCAGCTCCCAGGGGAACACTGAAGCTTTCTTT
CASSSQGNTEAFF
>TRBJ2-5|TRBV6-6|-|TRBD2
TGTGCCAGCAGGGTAGCGGGGGGTAAAGAGACCCAGTACTTC
CASRVAGGKETQYF
>TRBJ2-1|TRBV4-1|many|-
TGCGCCAGCAGCGTCCGGGCCCCGGGAGAAGGCTCCTACAATGAGCAGTTCTTC
CASSVRAPGEGSYNEQFF
>TRBJ2-3|TRBV5-1|few|TRBD1
TGCGCCAGCAGCTGGGACAGACCTAGCACAGATACGCAGTATTTT
CASSWDRPSTDTQYF
>TRBJ2-7|TRBV6-5|-|-
TGTGCCAGCAGCTATTTTATTTCCTACGAGCAGTACTTC
CASSYFISYEQYF
>TRBJ2-2|TRBV21-1|-|-
TGTGCCAGCAGCAAAGGGGTGGAGGTGGCCGGGGAGCTGTTTTTT
CASSKGVEVAGELFF
>TRBJ2-3|TRBV6-4|once|TRBD2
TGTGCCAGCAGTGAAGCTAGCGGGTCTCGCACAGATACGCAGTATTTT
CASSEASGSRTDTQYF
>TRBJ1-1|TRBV9|few|TRBD1
TGTGCCAGCAGCGTAGTGGGACAGATGAACACTGAAGCTTTCTTT
CASSVVGQMNTEAFF
>TRBJ2-5|TRBV9|-|TRBD2
TGTGCCAGCAGCTCGTTCTCGCTAGCGGGGCAAGAGACCCAGTACTTC
CASSSFSLAGQETQYF
>TRBJ2-5|TRBV11-2|few|-
TGTGCCAGCAGCTTACTTCCCGGGTACCAAGAGACCCAGTACTTC
CASSLLPGYQETQYF
>TRBJ1-1|TRBV5-1|few|TRBD1
TGCGCCAGCAGCTTGGCTACAGGGGTAGGCACTGAAGCTTTCTTT
CASSLATGVGTEAFF
>TRBJ1-4|TRBV6-5|few|-
TGTGCCAGCTGCGGGGCGGATGAAAAACTGTTTTTT
CASCGADEKLFF
>TRBJ1-6|TRBV6-5|-|-
TGTGCCAGCAGCACTTCCCAGGGATTCAATTCACCCCTCCACTTT
CASSTSQGFNSPLHF
>TRBJ2-7|TRBV7-2|few|TRBD1
TGTGCCAGCAGCTTAGACAGGGGCCCCTACGAGCAGTACTTC
CASSLDRGPYEQYF
>TRBJ1-4|TRBV9|-|TRBD1
TGTGCCAGCAGCGTAGACAGGGGGTTTGAAAAACTGTTTTTT
CASSVDRGFEKLFF
>TRBJ1-5|TRBV13|many|TRBD1
TGTGCCAGCAGGGCTTCAGGGGGCGGTCAGCCCCAGCATTTT
CASRASGGGQPQHF
>TRBJ2-1|TRBV6-5|few|-
TGTGCCAGCAGGGCCGACCAGGGTCGTGAGCAGTTCTTC
CASRADQGREQFF
>TRBJ1-4|TRBV28|few|TRBD1
TGTGCCAGCAGGGGGGACAGGGGTAATGAAAAACTGTTTTTT
CASRGDRGNEKLFF
>TRBJ2-7|TRBV9|few|-
TGTGCCAGCAGGGAGGAGGGGTACGCCTACGAGCAGTACTTC
CASREEGYAYEQYF
>TRBJ2-7|TRBV27|few|-
TGTGCCAGCCGCATGATACCAGGTCCCTACGAGCAGTACTTC
CASRMIPGPYEQYF
>TRBJ2-1|TRBV14|many|-
TGTGCCAGCAGCCTAAGACAGTCCTACAATGAGCAGTTCTTC
CASSLRQSYNEQFF
>TRBJ2-3|TRBV6-6|-|-
TGTGCCAGCCAAACCAACGGGGATACGCAGTATTTT
CASQTNGDTQYF
>TRBJ1-3|TRBV25-1|few|TRBD1
TGTGCCAGCAGTGACGCACAGGGGGCGGACACCATATATTTT
CASSDAQGADTIYF
>TRBJ2-5|TRBV18|many|TRBD2
TGTGCCAGCTCACCAAGACTAGCGGACCAAGAGACCCAGTACTTC
CASSPRLADQETQYF
>TRBJ1-5|TRBV27|few|TRBD1
TGTGCCAGCAGTTCCGGGACAGGGGCGAATCAGCCCCAGCATTTT
CASSSGTGANQPQHF
>TRBJ2-4|TRBV7-9|-|-
TGTGCCAGCAGTCACAGTCCTGGGGCCAAAAACATTCAGTACTTC
CASSHSPGAKNIQYF
>TRBJ2-5|TRBV25-1|few|TRBD2
TGTGCCAGCAGTGAGGGGGGTAGCGGGGCGCAAGAGACCCAGTACTTC
CASSEGGSGAQETQYF
>TRBJ2-7|TRBV7-8|-|TRBD2
TGTGCCAGCAGCCCCGGGGGGGCTCCCTCCTACGAGCAGTACTTC
CASSPGGAPSYEQYF
>TRBJ2-7|TRBV4-1|many|-
TGCGCCAGCAGCCGCCGCAGGGTAGACGAGCAGTACTTC
CASSRRRVDEQYF
>TRBJ1-2|TRBV5-1|-|-
TGCGCCAGCAGCTTGAATACAGGGAATGGCTACACCTTC
CASSLNTGNGYTF